One sample yielded the 22 T cell receptor beta chains listed below, sequenced in a study of T cell changes during pregnancy in multiple sclerosis. Libraries were prepared by immunoSEQ multiplex PCR; TCRdb keeps only in-frame clonotypes and omits some of them. Of roughly 27,000 clones in the sample, around nine tenths are singletons; the top ten hold 0.6% to 0.9%. Sequenced here: CD4+ T cells from peripheral blood mononuclear cells, sampled in the first trimester of pregnancy. The receptors here all came from a female donor with multiple sclerosis, enrolled in a pregnancy study.

The chain couples TRBV7-3 to TRBJ2-5; 8 bases line up with TRBD1. The V gene's germline CDR1 is SGHTA and CDR2 FQGTGA. The CDR3 is 16 amino acids. Germline trimming cut 2 bases from V and 2 bases from J; bases unmatched to any gene: 7. The CDR3 nucleotides are TGTGCCAGCAGCTTAGGAGACAGGGGCCTACAAGAGACCCAGTACTTC. As protein: CASSLGDRGLQETQYF. Complete variable domain (other parts from reference TRBV7-3 and TRBJ2-5): GAGVSQTPSNKVTEKGKYVELRCDPISGHTALYWYRQSLGQGPEFLIYFQGTGAADDSGLPNDRFFAVRPEGSVSTLKIQRTERGDSAVYLCASSLGDRGLQETQYFGPGTRLLVL.

This chain joins TRBV6-1 and TRBJ2-5, with 14 bases fitting TRBD2. The germline V gene has CDR1 MNHNS and CDR2 SASEGT. The CDR3 runs to 17 residues. V dropped 3 bases and J dropped 2; count of bases not matched to a gene: 5. The CDR3, as DNA: TGTGCCAGCAGTGACGACAGACTAGCGGGGGGGCAAGAGACCCAGTACTTC. Translated: CASSDDRLAGGQETQYF.

The genes are TRBV9 and TRBJ1-3; D is possibly TRBD1 (6 bases). Trimming removed 0 bases at V and 4 bases at J, with 11 bases between. The CDR3 covers 15 residues. CDR1 SGDLS and CDR2 YYNGEE come from the germline V gene. The chain's CDR3 is CASSVDWGRGNTIYF. CDR3 nucleotides: TGTGCCAGCAGCGTAGATTGGGGGCGAGGAAACACCATATATTTT.

The CDR3 DNA sequence: TGTGCCAGCTTTTTTCAGGGGGCGTCTGGAAACACCATATATTTT. Its translation: CASFFQGASGNTIYF. The chain is built from TRBV28 and TRBJ1-3; 8 nucleotides align to TRBD1. The CDR3 runs 15 residues. After removal of 8 bases from V and 1 base from J, the junction contained 7 bases not matched to a gene. In germline, CDR1 is MDHEN, CDR2 SYDVKM.

J is TRBJ2-2 and V is TRBV9, with a weak D call TRBD1 (6 bases). This CDR3 comprises 16 residues. Trimming stripped 4 bases from V and 4 bases from J, with 17 bases between. The V gene's germline CDR1 is SGDLS and CDR2 YYNGEE. The CDR3 coding sequence is TGTGCCAGCAGCCCTCAGGGGATCGGGGCCACCGGGGAGCTGTTTTTT. Its translation: CASSPQGIGATGELFF.

The chain has TRBV30 and TRBJ1-2; D unresolved. Germline CDR1 reads GTSNPN; CDR2 reads SVGIG (reference sequence). V dropped 1 base and J dropped 4 bases, with 10 bases sitting between them. The CDR3 has 13 amino acids. The CDR3 DNA is TGTGCCTGGAGTGACCTGGGCCCCTATGGCTACACCTTC. Its protein is CAWSDLGPYGYTF.

The chain recombines TRBV6-1 with TRBJ2-1; D not resolved. The V gene lost 0 bases and the J gene lost 4 bases, with 13 bases spanning the gap. There are 16 residues in the CDR3. The germline gives CDR1 MNHNS, CDR2 SASEGT. CDR3 nucleotides: TGTGCCAGCAGTGAAGCCGGATTTAGCAGTTACAATGAGCAGTTCTTC. Translated: CASSEAGFSSYNEQFF.

This CDR3 is CASSQEPGQGLGNTIYF. As DNA, the CDR3 is TGCGCCAGCAGCCAAGAGCCGGGACAGGGACTTGGAAACACCATATATTTT. The J gene is TRBJ1-3, the V gene TRBV4-3; 9 bases map to TRBD1. V lost 0 bases and J lost 3; bases outside the gene matches: 6. CDR3 length: 17 amino acids. Per the germline V gene, CDR1 is LGHNA and CDR2 is YSLEER.

This CDR3 reads CASSLAGWNTEAFF. Written as DNA, the CDR3 is TGTGCCAGCAGCTTGGCGGGATGGAACACTGAAGCTTTCTTT. The V call is TRBV5-8, the J call TRBJ1-1; D gene uncertain. The CDR3 contains 14 residues. With 0 bases removed from V and 1 base from J, the gap between germline ends came to 7 bases. CDR1 and CDR2 (germline): SGHTS, YDEGEE.

Of note for this clone: This is likely a read error, given that the CDR3 carries no conserved phenylalanine or tryptophan at its end. The DNA is left out, because the CDR3 cannot be placed on it with certainty; the CDR3 is given as TCRdb lists it. The V call is TRBV7-2, the J call TRBJ1-1; the table's TRBD1 call for D was not verified on the DNA. The CDR3 is 13 amino acids long, termini counted. Germline V gene data show CDR1 as SGHTA and CDR2 as FQGNSA. The CDR3: CASSLEGGLAPVI.

A single count supports this clone. CDR3: CASSPQASGGYNEQFF. The CDR3 DNA follows: TGTGCCAGCTCACCACAGGCTAGCGGGGGGTACAATGAGCAGTTCTTC. The genes are TRBV18 and TRBJ2-1; 11 bases line up with TRBD2. Germline V gives CDR1 KGHSH, CDR2 LQKENI. The V gene end was trimmed by 1 base and the J gene end by 4 bases; junction bases not matched to a gene: 3. This CDR3 has 16 residues.

The J gene is TRBJ2-2, the V gene TRBV6-5, with 8 positions matching TRBD1. V shed 2 bases and J 5 bases; nucleotides not matched to a gene: 7. CDR1 MNHEY and CDR2 SVGAGI come from the germline V gene. The CDR3 loop spans 16 amino acids. CDR3 nucleotide sequence: TGTGCCAGCAGTTACCTCAGGGGGCTCGTTACCGGGGAGCTGTTTTTT. Amino acids: CASSYLRGLVTGELFF.

The chain links TRBV5-1 to TRBJ2-2, with 14 bases that match TRBD2. This CDR3 has 16 amino acids. V trimming: 4 bases; J trimming: 4 bases; junction bases outside the gene matches: 3. Germline V gene data show CDR1 as SGHRS and CDR2 as YFSETQ. The CDR3 nucleotides read TGCGCCAGCAGCAGCGGGACTAGCGGGGGCACCGGGGAGCTGTTTTTT. Translation gives CASSSGTSGGTGELFF.

V is TRBV5-4 and J is TRBJ1-2; D is possibly TRBD1 (6 bases). Germline V gives CDR1 SGHNT, CDR2 YYREEE (reference sequence). The V and J ends lost 2 bases and 7 bases respectively, with 21 bases between them. This CDR3 contains 16 residues. The CDR3 nucleotides read TGTGCCAGCAGCTTCCGCGAAGTTGGGGGCTTTGGTGGCTACACCTTC. The encoded protein is CASSFREVGGFGGYTF.

The chain is built from TRBV9 and TRBJ1-1, with 7 bases that match TRBD1. V was pared by 4 bases and J by 4 bases, with 16 bases of the junction left unmatched. This CDR3 contains 17 residues. Looked up from germline, CDR1 is SGDLS and CDR2 is YYNGEE. CDR3 nucleotides: TGTGCCAGCAGCAGGCGACAGGGACGGATTCTAGGCACTGAAGCTTTCTTT. It yields the protein CASSRRQGRILGTEAFF. The whole variable domain, filled in from reference TRBV9 and TRBJ1-1, reads DSGVTQTPKHLITATGQRVTLRCSPRSGDLSVYWYQQSLDQGLQFLIQYYNGEERAKGNILERFSAQQFPDLHSELNLSSLELGDSALYFCASSRRQGRILGTEAFFGQGTRLTVV.

V is TRBV11-2 and J is TRBJ1-1; maybe TRBD1 (5 bases). Trimming took 4 bases from V and 8 from J, leaving 14 bases between them. Germline V CDR1 and CDR2: SGHAT, FQNNGV. The CDR3 extends over 13 amino acids. CDR3 sequence: CASSSPGGSEAFF. Written as DNA, the CDR3 is TGTGCCAGCAGCTCGCCGGGGGGTTCGGAAGCTTTCTTT.

The genes are TRBV28 and TRBJ2-1, with 9 bases matching TRBD2. The ends lost 10 bases at V and 4 bases at J; junction bases unmatched: 11. Germline CDR1 is MDHEN and CDR2 is SYDVKM. There are 15 residues in the CDR3. CDR3 nucleotide sequence: TGTGCCACCCTAGCGGGGCCCGATTATTACAATGAGCAGTTCTTC. Its translation is CATLAGPDYYNEQFF.

The chain combines TRBV30 with TRBJ1-5, with D hard to call. CDR1 is GTSNPN, CDR2 SVGIG, per germline (reference sequence). The V end lost 8 bases, the J end lost 2 bases, and 16 bases lay between the germline ends. The CDR3 length is 14 residues. The chain's CDR3 is CAGSSGSGNQPQHF. The CDR3 DNA reads TGTGCCGGTAGTTCAGGATCCGGCAATCAGCCCCAGCATTTT.

The V and J genes are TRBV7-9 and TRBJ2-2; 7 bases fit TRBD2. The CDR3 sequence is 16 residues long. The trim removed 1 base at V and 3 bases at J, leaving 5 bases unmatched. Germline lookup yields CDR1 SEHNR and CDR2 FQNEAQ (reference sequence). The CDR3 nucleotides are TGTGCCAGCAGCTTAGATCGGGGGGACGACACCGGGGAGCTGTTTTTT. Its translation: CASSLDRGDDTGELFF. The whole variable domain, remainder taken from reference TRBV7-9 and TRBJ2-2, is DTGVSQNPRHKITKRGQNVTFRCDPISEHNRLYWYRQTLGQGPEFLTYFQNEAQLEKSRLLSDRFSAERPKGSFSTLEIQRTEQGDSAMYLCASSLDRGDDTGELFFGEGSRLTVL.

CDR3 residues: CASSLTANTEAFF. The CDR3 DNA reads as TGTGCCAGCAGTTTGACAGCAAACACTGAAGCTTTCTTT. The chain has TRBV5-4 and TRBJ1-1; possible D gene TRBD1, 5 bases. CDR3 length: 13 residues. V lost 5 bases to trimming and J lost 2 bases, with 10 bases between them. Germline V gives CDR1 SGHNT, CDR2 YYREEE (reference sequence). The full variable domain, rest sourced from reference TRBV5-4 and TRBJ1-1, is ETGVTQSPTHLIKTRGQQVTLRCSSQSGHNTVSWYQQALGQGPQFIFQYYREEENGRGNFPPRFSGLQFPNYSSELNVNALELDDSALYLCASSLTANTEAFFGQGTRLTVV.

CDR3 nucleotide sequence: TGCGCCAGCAGCCCTGCGGGTCCCACAGAGCAGTACTTC. It codes for CASSPAGPTEQYF. This chain links TRBV4-1 with TRBJ2-7, with a weak D call TRBD2 (5 bases). The V gene lost 4 bases and the J gene lost 7 bases, with 14 bases spanning the gap. Germline CDR1 and CDR2: MGHRA and YSYEKL. The CDR3 is made up of 13 amino acids.

V is TRBV7-9 and J is TRBJ2-5, with D possibly TRBD1 on 6 matching bases. In germline, CDR1 is SEHNR, CDR2 FQNEAQ (reference sequence). V was trimmed by 1 base and J by 4 bases, leaving 19 bases between them. The CDR3 consists of 17 residues. CDR3 sequence reads: CASSLVAGQGRRETQYF. In DNA form, the CDR3 reads TGTGCCAGCAGCTTAGTGGCCGGCCAGGGGCGGCGAGAGACCCAGTACTTC. Complete variable domain (other parts from reference TRBV7-9 and TRBJ2-5): DTGVSQNPRHKITKRGQNVTFRCDPISEHNRLYWYRQTLGQGPEFLTYFQNEAQLEKSRLLSDRFSAERPKGSFSTLEIQRTEQGDSAMYLCASSLVAGQGRRETQYFGPGTRLLVL.